This T cell receptor (beta chain) stems from a study of beta chain features in type 1 diabetes. Investigators reverse transcribed all isolated RNA, so they sequenced expressed TCRB transcripts. The assay was immunoSEQ multiplex PCR, and TCRdb's table has in-frame clones only and misses some. The profile covers about 290,000 clones, with around 7.8% appearing a single time and roughly 1% taken by the ten largest. The V and J ends lost 4 bases and 14 bases, in that order; junction bases with no gene match: 14. CDR3 length equals 15 residues. From germline, CDR1 is LGHNA and CDR2 YNFKEQ. There are a few counts of this clone.

Input material: central memory CD4+ T cells from blood. The clonotype comes from a woman in her late teens or twenties in good health. The rearrangement uses TRBV4-2 and TRBJ1-6, with 7 bases identical to TRBD1. CDR3 coding DNA: TGTGCCAGCAGCCCATCGACAGGGTCCTCTGGAACCCTCCACTTT. Translating gives CASSPSTGSSGTLHF.